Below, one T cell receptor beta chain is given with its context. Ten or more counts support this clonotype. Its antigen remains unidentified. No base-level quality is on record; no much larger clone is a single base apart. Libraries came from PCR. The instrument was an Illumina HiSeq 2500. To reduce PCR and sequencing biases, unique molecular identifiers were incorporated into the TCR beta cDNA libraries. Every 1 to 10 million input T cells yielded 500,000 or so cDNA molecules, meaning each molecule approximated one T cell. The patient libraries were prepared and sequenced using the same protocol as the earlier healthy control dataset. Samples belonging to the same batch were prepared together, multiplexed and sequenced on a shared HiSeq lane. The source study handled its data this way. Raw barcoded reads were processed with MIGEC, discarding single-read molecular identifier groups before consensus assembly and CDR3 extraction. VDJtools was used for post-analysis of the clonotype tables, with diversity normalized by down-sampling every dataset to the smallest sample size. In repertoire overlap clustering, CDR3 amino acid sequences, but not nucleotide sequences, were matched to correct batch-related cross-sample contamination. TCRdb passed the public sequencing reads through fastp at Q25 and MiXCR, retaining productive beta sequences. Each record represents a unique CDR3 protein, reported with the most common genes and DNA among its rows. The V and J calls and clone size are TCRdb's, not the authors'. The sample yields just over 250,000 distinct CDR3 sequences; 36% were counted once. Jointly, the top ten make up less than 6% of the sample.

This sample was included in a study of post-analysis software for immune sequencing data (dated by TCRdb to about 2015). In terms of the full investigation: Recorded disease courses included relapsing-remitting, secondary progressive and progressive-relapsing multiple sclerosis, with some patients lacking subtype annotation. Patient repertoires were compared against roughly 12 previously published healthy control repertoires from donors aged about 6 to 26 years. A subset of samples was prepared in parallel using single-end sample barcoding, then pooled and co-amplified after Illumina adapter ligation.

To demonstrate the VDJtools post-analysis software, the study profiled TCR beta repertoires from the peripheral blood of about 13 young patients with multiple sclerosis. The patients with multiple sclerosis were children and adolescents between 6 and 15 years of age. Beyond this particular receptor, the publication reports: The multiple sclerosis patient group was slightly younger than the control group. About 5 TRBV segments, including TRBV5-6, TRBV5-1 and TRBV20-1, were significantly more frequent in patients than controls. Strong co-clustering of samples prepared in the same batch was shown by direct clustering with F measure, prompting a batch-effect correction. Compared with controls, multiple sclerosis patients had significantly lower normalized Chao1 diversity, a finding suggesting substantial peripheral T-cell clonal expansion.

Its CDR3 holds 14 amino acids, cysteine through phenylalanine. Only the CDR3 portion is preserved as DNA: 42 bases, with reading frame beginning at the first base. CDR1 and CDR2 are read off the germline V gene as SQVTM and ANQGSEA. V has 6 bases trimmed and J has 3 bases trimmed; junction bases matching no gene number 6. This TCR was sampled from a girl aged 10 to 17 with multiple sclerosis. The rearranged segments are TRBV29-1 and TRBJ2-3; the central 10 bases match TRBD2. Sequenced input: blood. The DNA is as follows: TGCAGCGTCGCCCCTAGCGGGGGTACAGATACGCAGTATTTT. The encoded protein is CSVAPSGGTDTQYF.